This entry features one T cell receptor (beta chain) sequence. What it binds is unknown. Each CDR3 protein gets one entry after TCRdb re-called the reads with MiXCR. The sample records about 160,000 distinct CDR3 sequences, 17% being singletons. This entry is derived from a study of T cell repertoires in cytomegalovirus infection. Whole-study context: An indication of both CMV infection and matching HLA type came from public TCR beta signatures.

Germline V gene lookup returns CDR1 SGHTA and CDR2 FQGNSA. With 5 bases clipped from V and 8 bases from J, the junction kept 6 bases outside the gene matches. CDR3 length equals 15 residues. Broader study findings: Dominating the ex vivo response were HLA-C-restricted CMV-specific TCR beta clonotypes.

The rearrangement links TRBV7-2 to TRBJ2-1, with 13 bases fitting TRBD2. This clonotype was sampled from a human donor in good health (CMV status not recorded). Some clones in this sample may be carry-over from other donors' samples. The source material was CD8+ T cells from PBMCs. CDR3 loop: CASSQPGLAGYEQFF. The DNA for the CDR3 is TGTGCCAGCAGCCAACCGGGACTAGCGGGATATGAGCAGTTCTTC.